This T cell receptor (beta chain) was documented in a study of vaccination and CD4 T cells after COVID-19 (dated by TCRdb to about 2022). In the study overall: SARS-CoV-2 positivity had been established in the convalescent patients by nasal swab PCR, and mild disease was recorded in several of these patients and severe disease in one. Participants received two doses of either the Pfizer-BioNTech BNT162b2 vaccine (n=8) or the Moderna mRNA-1273 vaccine (n=2). Post-COVID blood samples from convalescent patients were collected a median of around 100 days after diagnosis, with a range of about 35 to 180 days. The convalescent cohort included six males and four females, with two Hispanic individuals, seven Caucasians, two Asians and one multiracial person. Post-vaccine blood samples were obtained a median of roughly 75 days after the second vaccine dose, with a range of roughly 12 to 250 days. In control cultures, a CEFX viral epitope pool was used as positive control, an HIV-1 Nef peptide pool was used as negative control, or no peptide was added. The cultures were stimulated with overlapping spike peptide pools from SARS-CoV-2 and from the common cold coronaviruses HCoV-NL63, HCoV-OC43 and HCoV-229E. The spike-specific CD4+ TCR repertoire was compared before and after mRNA vaccination in over nine COVID-19 convalescent patients and a few infection-naive healthy vaccine recipients. Broader findings and caveats from the paper: Of the vaccine-specific clones found in convalescent patients, nearly all (304 of 307) were mono-reactive for SARS-CoV-2 spike instead of being cross-reactive with common cold coronaviruses. Among convalescent patients, a median roughly 84% of the SARS-CoV-2-reactive clones seen after vaccination appeared only after vaccination, which suggests priming specific to the vaccine. The median count of SARS-CoV-2-reactive clonotypes went up from 21 after infection to 30 to 40 after vaccination, although the change was not significant. Only a relatively small number of convalescent patients were included in the study, and early timepoints following natural infection were not analyzed.

The label giving this sample's treatment or condition can be read as: approximately 10-day PBMC culture with coronavirus spike peptide pools or control peptides (ViraFEST assay). The study used the ViraFEST assay, which expanded antigen-specific T cells with peptide pools and then identified expanded clonotypes by TCR sequencing. The convalescent patients' positive SARS-CoV-2 PCR tests fell between March and December 2020, which was before the Alpha, Beta and Delta variants emerged in the United States. PBMCs were cultured at under 2.5 million per well in IMDM supplemented with approximately 5.4% human AB serum and roughly 10 IU/ml IL-2, with roughly 9.5 ug/ml peptide pools added. Half of the culture medium was replaced with fresh IL-2-containing medium on days 3 and 7. Once the cells had been in culture for less than 12 days, the EasySep CD4+ T cell isolation kit was used to isolate CD4+ T cells by negative selection. PBMCs were separated from whole blood using Ficoll-Paque Plus gradient centrifugation and then either used fresh or cryopreserved at -140C. Each culture condition was generally run in triplicate wells.

The method was PCR. At the Johns Hopkins FTIC core, DNA from the cultured CD4+ T cells underwent TCR sequencing with the Oncomine TCR Beta short-read assay. The QIAamp micro DNA kit was used to extract genomic DNA from the cultured CD4+ T cells. Oncomine TCR Beta libraries from cultured CD4+ T cells were pooled with unique dual indexes and sequenced on an Illumina iSeq 100. The study's processing was this. Non-productive sequences were filtered out, and CDR3s that did not start with C, did not end with F or W, or were shorter than 7 amino acids were discarded. The MANAFEST web application identified antigen-specific clonotypes by comparing peptide-stimulated wells against reference wells and other culture wells. To be called positive, a clone needed an FDR below 0.05, an odds ratio above 5, and a productive frequency above 0.1% in at least two of three replicate wells. A clonotype was classed as cross-reactive if the clonotype showed significant expansion both in SARS-CoV-2 spike wells and in at least one common cold coronavirus spike condition. Using R version 3.6.1, CDR3 homology was evaluated through Levenshtein distances (stringdist) along with unrooted phylogenetic trees (ape). TCRdb reanalyzed the raw reads on its own, using fastp at Q25 for trimming and MiXCR for clone calling, and kept in-frame beta chains. Each CDR3 protein appears once, grouped with its most common genes and DNA. The V and J calls were not made by the authors but by TCRdb's processing. The sample table contains around 17,000 distinct CDR3 sequences; only one count was recorded for about 75% of them. The top ten constitute 15% to 20% of the sample.

Note on this clonotype: What this receptor recognizes is not known. The sample holds no much larger clone one base away, and base qualities are not on file.

The CDR3 goes from the cysteine to the phenylalanine over 17 residues. The CDR3 DNA has 51 bases and is translated from base 1. After removal of 3 bases from V and 5 bases from J, the junction retains 12 bases not matched to a gene. The germline V gene (reference sequence) provides CDR1 DFQATT and CDR2 SNEGSKA. This clonotype was obtained from a human donor who had recovered from COVID-19. The sample taken for sequencing was CD4+ T cells from blood, cultured in vitro. The receptor chain draws on TRBV20-1 and TRBJ2-2; the junction holds 10 bases that match TRBD2. DNA sequence: TGCAGTGCTAGGAACAAGCGGGAGGGATCGTGGACCGGGGAGCTGTTTTTT. Protein translation: CSARNKREGSWTGELFF.